This T cell receptor (beta chain) was profiled in a study of OX40 agonist ivuxolimab in advanced cancers. Measured with immunoSEQ multiplex PCR; TCRdb has only the in-frame clones, and not every one. The profile shows over 55,000 clones, about three quarters of them singletons. The germline gives CDR1 SGHRS, CDR2 YFSETQ. The junction had 1 base not matched to a gene; V was cut back by 0 bases and J by 1 base. The CDR3 loop spans 16 amino acids. Overall study results and limits: In the 0.1 to 3.0 mg/kg range, CD4+ and CD8+ blood T cells had expanded clonally by week 6.

Patients with autoimmune history or systemic immunosuppression were excluded. Baseline, cycle 4 day 1, and cycle 7 day 1 were the blood sampling points. As for this clone: As yet, its antigen is unknown.

The sequencing used CD4+ or CD8+ T cells sorted from blood, collected in a trial of the OX40 agonist ivuxolimab. This clonotype originated in an adult with an advanced solid tumor such as melanoma, head and neck, liver or kidney cancer. The gene calls are TRBV5-1 and TRBJ2-2; 9 bases match TRBD1. The CDR3 spells CASSLGTGVNTGELFF. CDR3 sequence (DNA): TGCGCCAGCAGCTTGGGGACAGGGGTGAACACCGGGGAGCTGTTTTTT.